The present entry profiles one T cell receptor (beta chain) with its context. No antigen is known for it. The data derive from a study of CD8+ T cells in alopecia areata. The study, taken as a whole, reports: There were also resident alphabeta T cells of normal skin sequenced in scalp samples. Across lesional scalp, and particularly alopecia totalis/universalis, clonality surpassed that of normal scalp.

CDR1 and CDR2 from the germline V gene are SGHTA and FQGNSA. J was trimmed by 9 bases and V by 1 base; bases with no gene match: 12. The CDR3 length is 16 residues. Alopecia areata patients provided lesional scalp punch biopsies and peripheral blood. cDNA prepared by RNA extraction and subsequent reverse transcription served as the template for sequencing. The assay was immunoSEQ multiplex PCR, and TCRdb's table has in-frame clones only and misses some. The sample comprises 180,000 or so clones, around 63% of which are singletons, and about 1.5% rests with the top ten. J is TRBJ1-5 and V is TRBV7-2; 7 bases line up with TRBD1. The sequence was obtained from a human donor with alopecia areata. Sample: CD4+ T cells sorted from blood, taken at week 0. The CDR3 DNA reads TGTGCCAGCAGCTTAGTGAGGGCGACAGGGTTGGGGCCCCAGCATTTT. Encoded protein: CASSLVRATGLGPQHF.